The T cell receptor (beta chain) described here comes from a study of identifying expanded T cells in peripheral blood. No infections or other immune events were documented during collection. Measured with immunoSEQ multiplex PCR; TCRdb has only the in-frame clones, and not every one. The table records about 81,000 clones, 65% to 85% of them present only once. V lost 3 bases and J 4 bases, leaving 12 bases between the germline ends. The germline V gene has CDR1 LNHDA and CDR2 SQIVND (reference sequence). The CDR3 has 14 residues. Turning to this clone: As yet, its antigen is unknown.

Points from the study as a whole: Clone count variance between approximately two-week samples rose with total template count.

The origin of this receptor is a person aged 18-69 years in good health. The chain is built from TRBV19 and TRBJ1-2; weak D call: TRBD1 (5 bases). Sequenced material: blood. This CDR3 is CASSIRDHSYGYTF. The CDR3 coding sequence is TGTGCCAGTAGTATCCGGGACCATTCCTATGGCTACACCTTC.